What follows are 21 T cell receptor beta chains derived from one specimen sequenced in a study of low-dose radiotherapy and immunotherapy resistance in tumors. As for time point: after trial treatment. Treatment denoted: LDRT plus nivolumab, ipilimumab, low-dose cyclophosphamide and aspirin (RACIN trial). First-strand cDNA relied on TRAV- and TRBV-specific primers spanning alpha and beta chains. Both a constant-region primer and a V-primer adapter served to amplify TCRs across roughly 22 PCR cycles. TCRdb re-analysed the reads in MiXCR, keeping a single row per CDR3 protein. The sample shows 100,000 or so distinct CDR3 sequences, less than 25% of them seen only once. This material consisted of PBMCs, taken after low-dose radiotherapy plus immunotherapy. All receptors derive from a male donor with prostate cancer.

At least ten counts were recorded for this clonotype. This chain links TRBV23-1 with TRBJ2-1; D is unclear. TRBV23-1 is filed as an ORF, its function uncertain. The V and J ends lost 10 bases and 10 bases respectively, with 11 bases between them. There are 10 residues in the CDR3. As DNA, the CDR3 is TGCGCCATTAGCACACGGGAGCAGTTCTTC. Protein: CAISTREQFF.

The gene calls are TRBV5-1 and TRBJ1-1, with D possibly TRBD1 on 6 matching bases. CDR3 length: 12 residues. Trimming stripped 0 bases from V and 12 bases from J, with 12 bases between. Germline values: CDR1 SGHRS, CDR2 YFSETQ. CDR3 protein: CASSLAGGGPFF. The CDR3 DNA follows: TGCGCCAGCAGCTTGGCCGGGGGGGGGCCTTTCTTT.

This clonotype has ten or more counts. The CDR3 region has the DNA TGTGCCATCAGTGAGAGTGGGTGGTCCGGGACCAAAGAGACCCAGTACTTC. The encoded protein is CAISESGWSGTKETQYF. The rearrangement links TRBV10-3 to TRBJ2-5, with D perhaps given as TRBD1 or TRBD2 (5 bases each). V lost 2 bases to trimming and J lost 3 bases, with 19 bases between them. Germline V gives CDR1 ENHRY, CDR2 SYGVKD. The CDR3 consists of 17 residues.

This clonotype has a count of ten or more. V and J are TRBV27 and TRBJ2-1, with 8 bases aligning to TRBD1. The CDR3 runs 15 residues. In germline, CDR1 is MNHEY, CDR2 SMNVEV (reference sequence). With V trimmed by 2 bases and J by 8 bases, 8 bases remained unmatched. The CDR3 nucleotides are TGTGCCAGCAGTTTACCGGACAGGGTTGGCGATGAGCAGTTCTTC. Encoded protein: CASSLPDRVGDEQFF.

This clonotype was picked up many times. V usage is TRBV3-1 and J usage is TRBJ1-4, with D maybe TRBD1 (6 bases). CDR3 length: 14 amino acids. V lost 4 bases, J lost 6 bases, and 12 bases lay in between. The germline gives CDR1 LGHDT, CDR2 YNNKEL (reference sequence). In DNA form, the CDR3 reads TGTGCCAGCAGCCGGACAGAGGTGGATGAAAAACTGTTTTTT. Its protein product is CASSRTEVDEKLFF.

This clonotype was detected ten times or more. V and J are TRBV3-1 and TRBJ2-1, with 7 bases that match TRBD1. J lost 9 bases, V lost 7 bases, and 9 bases had no gene match. The CDR3 spans 13 residues. Per germline, CDR1 LGHDT and CDR2 YNNKEL (reference sequence). The CDR3 region has the DNA TGTGCCAGCACCGAAACAGGGGTACTTGAGCAGTTCTTC. This codes for CASTETGVLEQFF.

This clonotype appeared many times. This chain links TRBV5-1 with TRBJ2-1; perhaps D is TRBD1 or TRBD2 (5 bases each). Germline CDR1 reads SGHRS; CDR2 reads YFSETQ. V lost 3 bases, J lost 2 bases, and 15 bases lay in between. The length of the CDR3 is 16 residues. CDR3 DNA: TGCGCCAGCAGCTCGGGGCAAAGTAGTGCCTACAATGAGCAGTTCTTC. It translates to CASSSGQSSAYNEQFF.

This clonotype was recorded many times. V and J are TRBV11-2 and TRBJ1-4; D possibly corresponds to TRBD1 (6 bases). The length of the CDR3 is 15 residues. Germline V gene sequence: CDR1 SGHAT, CDR2 FQNNGV. Trimming removed 5 bases at V and 1 base at J, with 11 bases between. CDR3 amino acids: CASSPGQQTNEKLFF. CDR3 bases: TGTGCCAGCAGCCCAGGACAGCAAACTAATGAAAAACTGTTTTTT.

This clonotype was seen at least ten times. The rearrangement uses TRBV10-3 and TRBJ2-7, with D perhaps matching TRBD1 (7 bases). There are 13 residues in the CDR3. Germline V gene data show CDR1 as ENHRY and CDR2 as SYGVKD. Trimming cost V 7 bases and J 4 bases, with 14 bases left between them. DNA of the CDR3: TGTGCCATCACCCGACAGGGAGGATACGAGCAGTACTTC. Translating it yields CAITRQGGYEQYF.

This clonotype was observed many times. This rearrangement joins TRBV20-1 to TRBJ1-5; D remains unclear. The length of the CDR3 is 15 residues. Trimming shortened V by 0 bases and J by 3 bases, and 12 bases separated the two germline ends. Germline V lookup: CDR1 DFQATT, CDR2 SNEGSKA (reference sequence). The CDR3 protein is CSARDDLRDNQPQHF. The CDR3, as DNA: TGCAGTGCTAGAGATGATCTAAGGGACAATCAGCCCCAGCATTTT.

The table lists this clonotype with many counts. The genes are TRBV11-2 and TRBJ2-3, with TRBD2 identical over 14 bases. After removal of 5 bases from V and 2 bases from J, the junction contained 6 bases not matched to a gene. CDR1 and CDR2 (germline): SGHAT, FQNNGV. This CDR3 contains 17 residues. CDR3: CASSLGTSGGLTDTQYF. DNA for the CDR3: TGTGCCAGCAGCCTCGGGACTAGCGGGGGCCTCACAGATACGCAGTATTTT.

This clonotype was counted at least ten times. This rearrangement joins TRBV20-1 to TRBJ2-2, with 10 bases aligning to TRBD1. Germline-derived CDR1 and CDR2 are DFQATT and SNEGSKA (reference sequence). The CDR3 extends over 15 amino acids. V trimming: 3 bases; J trimming: 4 bases; junction bases outside the gene matches: 5. For the CDR3, the DNA is TGCAGTGCTAGCTTCGACAGGGGGCCCACCGGGGAGCTGTTTTTT. This translates into CSASFDRGPTGELFF.

This chain joins TRBV9 and TRBJ2-7; unclear D gene. Trimming shortened V by 0 bases and J by 4 bases, and 11 bases separated the two germline ends. CDR3 length equals 14 residues. The germline CDR1 and CDR2 sequences are SGDLS and YYNGEE. CDR3 protein: CASSVADQTYEQYF. CDR3 nucleotide sequence: TGTGCCAGCAGCGTAGCAGACCAGACATACGAGCAGTACTTC.

V is TRBV5-1 and J is TRBJ2-7; TRBD2 matches at 11 bases. V lost 2 bases and J lost 6; bases outside the gene matches: 13. CDR1 is SGHRS, CDR2 YFSETQ, per germline. This CDR3 has 17 amino acids. The CDR3 DNA reads as TGCGCCAGCAGCTTCCTAGCGGGGGGCCCTATCCGCGGCGAGCAGTACTTC. Translation gives CASSFLAGGPIRGEQYF.

V gene TRBV28 combines with J gene TRBJ2-7; either TRBD1 or TRBD2 may fit D (6 bases each). The V and J ends lost 7 bases and 2 bases respectively, with 9 bases between them. The germline V gene has CDR1 MDHEN and CDR2 SYDVKM. CDR3 length: 12 amino acids. The CDR3 nucleotides read TGTGCCAGCACCGGGGGCCCCTACGAGCAGTACTTC. As protein: CASTGGPYEQYF.

As for this clonotype: This likely came from a read error, as a far larger clone is one base away. This chain joins TRBV11-2 and TRBJ2-7; 7 bases map to TRBD1. This CDR3 spans 16 amino acids. J was trimmed by 7 bases and V by 1 base; bases with no gene match: 13. Germline V gives CDR1 SGHAT, CDR2 FQNNGV. The CDR3 nucleotides read TGTGCCAGCAGCTTAGCCCCCCGACAGGGAGTCGATGAGCAGTACTTC. This sequence encodes CASSLAPRQGVDEQYF. Complete variable domain (other parts from reference TRBV11-2 and TRBJ2-7): EAGVAQSPRYKIIEKRQSVAFWCNPISGHATLYWYQQILGQGPKLLIQFQNNGVVDDSQLPKDRFSAERLKGVDSTLKIQPAKLEDSAVYLCASSLAPRQGVDEQYFGPGTRLTVT.

This clonotype was seen many times. The V and J genes are TRBV7-3 and TRBJ2-1; 10 nucleotides line up with TRBD2. The CDR3 length is 16 residues. The trim removed 5 bases at V and 4 bases at J, leaving 8 bases unmatched. Germline values: CDR1 SGHTA, CDR2 FQGTGA. The DNA of the CDR3 is TGTGCCAGCAGCCCTGGGGGACTAGCGATTTACAATGAGCAGTTCTTC. It yields the protein CASSPGGLAIYNEQFF.

In its sample, this clonotype was seen many times. The gene calls are TRBV5-6 and TRBJ2-5; TRBD2 aligns across 9 bases. The trim removed 0 bases at V and 5 bases at J, leaving 2 bases unmatched. Germline CDR1 and CDR2: SGHDT and YYEEEE. The length of the CDR3 is 14 residues. CDR3 nucleotide sequence: TGTGCCAGCAGCTTGGCTAGCGGGGCGGAGACCCAGTACTTC. Translated, it gives CASSLASGAETQYF. Supplemented by reference TRBV5-6 and TRBJ2-5, the full variable domain reads DAGVTQSPTHLIKTRGQQVTLRCSPKSGHDTVSWYQQALGQGPQFIFQYYEEEERQRGNFPDRFSGHQFPNYSSELNVNALLLGDSALYLCASSLASGAETQYFGPGTRLLVL.

This clonotype was found many times. The chain has TRBV2 and TRBJ1-2; 9 bases match TRBD1. CDR1 and CDR2 (germline): SNHLY, FYNNEI. The V gene end was trimmed by 8 bases and the J gene end by 8 bases; junction bases not matched to a gene: 12. CDR3 length equals 14 residues. The CDR3 region has the DNA TGTGCCAGCCTCTTGGAACAGGGGGCAGACGGCTACACCTTC. Translating gives CASLLEQGADGYTF.

Concerning this clonotype itself: With a far larger clone one base away, a read error is the likely cause. The chain links TRBV6-1 to TRBJ2-3; D call uncertain. With 7 bases removed from V and 5 bases from J, the gap between germline ends came to 10 bases. Germline V gives CDR1 MNHNS, CDR2 SASEGT. The CDR3 runs 12 residues. The CDR3 loop reads CASNPWGDTQYF. CDR3 in DNA: TGTGCCAGCAACCCGTGGGGAGATACGCAGTATTTT.

The sample holds many counts of this clonotype. The chain links TRBV20-1 to TRBJ2-1, with 8 bases aligning to TRBD1. Germline V CDR1 and CDR2: DFQATT, SNEGSKA (reference sequence). This CDR3 has 14 amino acids. CDR3 nucleotide sequence: TGCGGGGCAGCCGGGACAGGTACTAACCCCGGGCGGTTCTTC. This gives the protein CGAAGTGTNPGRFF.